This is a list of T cell receptor beta chains from one sample in a study of T cells in Graves' hyperthyroidism and ophthalmopathy. One entry per CDR3 protein, called by TCRdb with MiXCR from the multiplex PCR reads. Among a few hundred thousand distinct CDR3 sequences listed, 14% to 15% were seen once. The sample comprised blood. Source of these receptors: a young woman with Graves' hyperthyroidism. CDR3s include the opening cysteine and the closing phenylalanine or tryptophan. A D gene is named only where the DNA matches it firmly. Clone size is stated in some rows and not others, as once, few, many or a class when expanded.

j_call: TRBJ1-5; cdr3_length: 13; v_call: TRBV2; d_call: -; clone_size: many; cdr3_aa: CASSGQSNQPQHF; cdr3_nt: TGTGCCAGCAGTGGACAGAGCAATCAGCCCCAGCATTTT
j_call: TRBJ1-5; cdr3_length: 15; v_call: TRBV12-3/TRBV12-4; d_call: -; clone_size: -; cdr3_aa: CASNTVLGGNQPQHF; cdr3_nt: TGTGCCAGCAATACCGTCCTTGGGGGCAATCAGCCCCAGCATTTT
j_call: TRBJ2-1; cdr3_length: 13; v_call: TRBV7-2; d_call: -; clone_size: few; cdr3_aa: CASSLGLRSSLFF; cdr3_nt: TGTGCCAGCAGCTTAGGATTGAGGTCTTCTCTGTTCTTC
j_call: TRBJ1-6; cdr3_length: 15; v_call: TRBV5-1; d_call: -; clone_size: -; cdr3_aa: CASSLEWGANSPLHF; cdr3_nt: TGCGCCAGCAGCTTGGAATGGGGCGCTAATTCACCCCTCCACTTT
j_call: TRBJ1-3; cdr3_length: 11; v_call: TRBV3-1; d_call: -; clone_size: -; cdr3_aa: CASSGGSTIYF; cdr3_nt: TGTGCCAGCAGTGGCGGATCGACCATATATTTT
j_call: TRBJ2-2; cdr3_length: 13; v_call: TRBV6-1; d_call: -; clone_size: -; cdr3_aa: CASSYGTPGELFF; cdr3_nt: TGTGCCAGCAGTTATGGGACCCCGGGAGAGCTGTTTTTT
j_call: TRBJ1-2; cdr3_length: 13; v_call: TRBV20-1; d_call: TRBD1; clone_size: few; cdr3_aa: CSARGTGSDGYTF; cdr3_nt: TGCAGTGCTAGAGGGACAGGGTCCGATGGCTACACCTTC
j_call: TRBJ2-3; cdr3_length: 15; v_call: TRBV3-1; d_call: -; clone_size: many; cdr3_aa: CASSQDPGTWDTQYF; cdr3_nt: TGTGCCAGCAGCCAAGATCCGGGCACGTGGGATACGCAGTATTTT
j_call: TRBJ2-3; cdr3_length: 17; v_call: TRBV20-1; d_call: -; clone_size: -; cdr3_aa: CSARDPVSLDGTDTQYF; cdr3_nt: TGCAGTGCTAGAGACCCGGTTAGCCTCGACGGCACAGATACGCAGTATTTT
j_call: TRBJ2-7; cdr3_length: 15; v_call: TRBV27; d_call: -; clone_size: few; cdr3_aa: CASSFYAGEAYEQYF; cdr3_nt: TGTGCCAGCAGTTTTTATGCAGGGGAGGCCTACGAGCAGTACTTC
j_call: TRBJ2-7; cdr3_length: 15; v_call: TRBV4-1; d_call: TRBD2; clone_size: many; cdr3_aa: CASSQLAGGPHEQYF; cdr3_nt: TGCGCCAGCAGCCAATTAGCGGGAGGGCCCCACGAGCAGTACTTC
j_call: TRBJ2-1; cdr3_length: 14; v_call: TRBV12-5; d_call: TRBD2; clone_size: few; cdr3_aa: CASAGLAGVNEQFF; cdr3_nt: TGTGCTAGTGCCGGACTAGCGGGAGTTAATGAGCAGTTCTTC
j_call: TRBJ2-4; cdr3_length: 12; v_call: TRBV6-1; d_call: -; clone_size: many; cdr3_aa: CASRGDRVGMYF; cdr3_nt: TGTGCCAGCAGAGGGGACCGAGTCGGGATGTACTTC
j_call: TRBJ2-1; cdr3_length: 12; v_call: TRBV28; d_call: -; clone_size: few; cdr3_aa: CASRLTINEQFF; cdr3_nt: TGTGCCAGCAGACTGACTATCAATGAGCAGTTCTTC
j_call: TRBJ2-3; cdr3_length: 18; v_call: TRBV7-2; d_call: TRBD2; clone_size: few; cdr3_aa: CASSFTFRPSGSTDTQYF; cdr3_nt: TGTGCCAGCAGCTTCACGTTTCGGCCTAGCGGAAGCACAGATACGCAGTATTTT
j_call: TRBJ2-6; cdr3_length: 15; v_call: TRBV20-1; d_call: -; clone_size: many; cdr3_aa: CSASLGSSGANVLTF; cdr3_nt: TGCAGTGCTAGTCTGGGGTCATCTGGGGCCAACGTCCTGACTTTC
j_call: TRBJ1-1; cdr3_length: 16; v_call: TRBV27; d_call: TRBD1; clone_size: -; cdr3_aa: CASSTPTGAMNTEAFF; cdr3_nt: TGTGCCAGCAGCACCCCGACAGGGGCCATGAACACTGAAGCTTTCTTT
j_call: TRBJ2-5; cdr3_length: 13; v_call: TRBV7-3; d_call: -; clone_size: few; cdr3_aa: CASSPRTGETQYF; cdr3_nt: TGTGCCAGCAGCCCACGAACCGGGGAGACCCAGTACTTC
j_call: TRBJ2-5; cdr3_length: 13; v_call: TRBV7-9; d_call: -; clone_size: many; cdr3_aa: CASAGGTTETQYF; cdr3_nt: TGTGCCAGCGCCGGCGGCACCACTGAGACCCAGTACTTC
j_call: TRBJ2-5; cdr3_length: 15; v_call: TRBV7-2; d_call: -; clone_size: -; cdr3_aa: CASSKQDGPWETQYF; cdr3_nt: TGTGCCAGCAGCAAACAGGACGGCCCCTGGGAGACCCAGTACTTC
j_call: TRBJ2-1; cdr3_length: 15; v_call: TRBV27; d_call: -; clone_size: many; cdr3_aa: CASRNWGSSYNEQFF; cdr3_nt: TGTGCCAGCAGAAACTGGGGGAGCTCCTACAATGAGCAGTTCTTC
j_call: TRBJ2-1; cdr3_length: 13; v_call: TRBV5-1; d_call: -; clone_size: -; cdr3_aa: CASRVLGTSGQFF; cdr3_nt: TGCGCCAGCAGGGTCCTGGGAACTAGTGGGCAGTTCTTC
j_call: TRBJ2-5; cdr3_length: 14; v_call: TRBV2; d_call: TRBD2; clone_size: many; cdr3_aa: CASSPAGGGETQYF; cdr3_nt: TGTGCCAGCAGTCCAGCGGGAGGAGGAGAGACCCAGTACTTC
j_call: TRBJ2-1; cdr3_length: 16; v_call: TRBV5-4; d_call: -; clone_size: -; cdr3_aa: CASSLDASPGYNEQFF; cdr3_nt: TGTGCCAGCAGCTTGGACGCAAGTCCGGGCTACAATGAGCAGTTCTTC
j_call: TRBJ2-1; cdr3_length: 15; v_call: TRBV3-1; d_call: TRBD1; clone_size: -; cdr3_aa: CASSLPGQGNNEQFF; cdr3_nt: TGTGCCAGCAGCCTCCCGGGACAGGGTAACAATGAGCAGTTCTTC
j_call: TRBJ2-7; cdr3_length: 14; v_call: TRBV15; d_call: TRBD1; clone_size: -; cdr3_aa: CATSRNRQGNEQYF; cdr3_nt: TGTGCCACCAGCAGAAACCGACAGGGGAACGAGCAGTACTTC
j_call: TRBJ1-1; cdr3_length: 12; v_call: TRBV9; d_call: -; clone_size: few; cdr3_aa: CASSVGGSGAFF; cdr3_nt: TGTGCCAGCAGCGTAGGGGGAAGTGGAGCTTTCTTT
j_call: TRBJ2-2; cdr3_length: 16; v_call: TRBV6-1; d_call: -; clone_size: few; cdr3_aa: CASSRGVGAITGELFF; cdr3_nt: TGTGCCAGCAGCCGTGGGGTGGGGGCCATCACCGGGGAGCTGTTTTTT
j_call: TRBJ2-7; cdr3_length: 15; v_call: TRBV28; d_call: TRBD2; clone_size: once; cdr3_aa: CASSSSGRGTYEQYF; cdr3_nt: TGTGCCAGCAGTTCCAGCGGGAGAGGTACCTACGAGCAGTACTTC
j_call: TRBJ2-1; cdr3_length: 15; v_call: TRBV20-1; d_call: TRBD1; clone_size: -; cdr3_aa: CSARDVRGRINEQFF; cdr3_nt: TGCAGTGCTAGAGATGTCAGGGGGAGAATCAATGAGCAGTTCTTC
j_call: TRBJ2-7; cdr3_length: 13; v_call: TRBV5-8; d_call: -; clone_size: few; cdr3_aa: CASSFAYVLEQYF; cdr3_nt: TGTGCCAGCAGCTTCGCCTACGTGCTAGAGCAGTACTTC
j_call: TRBJ1-1; cdr3_length: 13; v_call: TRBV6-1; d_call: -; clone_size: -; cdr3_aa: CASYRPRGAEAFF; cdr3_nt: TGTGCCAGTTACCGGCCGAGGGGGGCTGAAGCTTTCTTT
j_call: TRBJ2-7; cdr3_length: 14; v_call: TRBV18; d_call: -; clone_size: -; cdr3_aa: CASSPSSPQNEQYF; cdr3_nt: TGTGCCAGCTCACCATCTTCCCCCCAAAACGAGCAGTACTTC
j_call: TRBJ1-5; cdr3_length: 13; v_call: TRBV7-9; d_call: -; clone_size: -; cdr3_aa: CASSRYSNQPQHF; cdr3_nt: TGTGCCAGCAGCCGTTATAGCAATCAGCCCCAGCATTTT